The clone carrying this TCR beta chain was recorded once. These data belong to a study of control samples from healthy donors and cancer patients. The CDR3 loop spans 14 amino acids. CDR1 and CDR2 (germline): MNHNS, SASEGT. V shed 1 base and J shed 4 bases, with 8 bases lying between them. Profiled with immunoSEQ multiplex PCR; TCRdb holds only in-frame clones, not every one. The sample carries about 410,000 clones, around 90% recorded once. Material: PBMCs. The V gene is TRBV6-1, the J gene TRBJ2-1, with D unclear. The TCR comes from a middle-aged man with head and neck cancer. CDR3: CASSEVNSYNEQFF. CDR3 nucleotides: TGTGCCAGCAGTGAAGTCAATAGTTACAATGAGCAGTTCTTC.